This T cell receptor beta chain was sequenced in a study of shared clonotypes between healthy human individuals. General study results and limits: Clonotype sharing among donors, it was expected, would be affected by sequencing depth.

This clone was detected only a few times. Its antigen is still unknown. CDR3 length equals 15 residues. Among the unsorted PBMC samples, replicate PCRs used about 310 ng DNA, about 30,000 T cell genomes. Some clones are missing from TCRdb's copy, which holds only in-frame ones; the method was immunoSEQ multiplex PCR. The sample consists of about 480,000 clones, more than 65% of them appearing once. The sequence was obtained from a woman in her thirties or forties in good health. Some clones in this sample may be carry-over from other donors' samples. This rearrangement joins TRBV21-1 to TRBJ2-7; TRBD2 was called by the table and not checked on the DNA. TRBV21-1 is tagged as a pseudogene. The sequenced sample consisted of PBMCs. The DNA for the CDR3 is TGTGCCAGCAGCAAAAGGGGACTAGCCTTCTACGAGCAGTACTTC. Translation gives CASSKRGLAFYEQYF.